Shown below are 10 T cell receptor beta chains from a single sample sequenced in a study of cytomegalovirus exposure and HLA in healthy donors (dated by TCRdb to the late 2010s). Libraries were built with the immunoSEQ multiplex PCR assay. A mixture of 60 forward primers for TCR Vbeta segments and 13 reverse primers for TCR Jbeta segments was used in the multiplex PCR. Imported from immuneACCESS, the table was reduced by TCRdb to in-frame sequences with V and J called. These copies leave out some clones; in studies compared against another copy, an unresolved V gene accounts for under half, and the cause of the remainder is not known. For this sample the table gives about 93,000 clones, of which roughly 77% were detected only once. The ten largest clonotypes hold about 6.8% of the sample. Material: PBMCs. Every receptor here comes from a man between 25 and 39 years old in good health and CMV-seronegative.

This chain connects TRBV2 to TRBJ1-2; possibly TRBD1 for D (5 bases). The CDR3 runs to 15 residues. Germline V gene lookup returns CDR1 SNHLY and CDR2 FYNNEI. V lost 1 base and J 4 bases, leaving 13 bases between the germline ends. The CDR3 loop is CASSEGLQGPYGYTF. In DNA, the CDR3 is TGTGCCAGCAGTGAAGGGTTGCAGGGCCCCTATGGCTACACCTTC.

The chain employs TRBV7-2 and TRBJ2-7; 10 positions agree with TRBD1. Looked up from germline, CDR1 is SGHTA and CDR2 is FQGNSA. The CDR3 consists of 14 residues. V lost 4 bases to trimming and J lost 2 bases; unmatched junction nucleotides: 2. CDR3 sequence reads: CASSSGQGPYEQYF. The CDR3, as DNA: TGTGCCAGCAGCTCGGGACAGGGGCCCTACGAGCAGTACTTC.

Here the CDR3 reads CASSEGSGGASDTQYF. DNA for the CDR3: TGTGCCAGCAGTGAAGGGAGCGGGGGGGCGTCAGATACGCAGTATTTT. V usage is TRBV2 and J usage is TRBJ2-3, with TRBD2 matching 10 bases. V shed 1 base and J 4 bases; nucleotides not matched to a gene: 5. CDR1 is SNHLY, CDR2 FYNNEI, per germline. CDR3 length: 16 amino acids.

The V gene is TRBV19, the J gene TRBJ2-6, with D uncertain. The CDR3 has 15 residues. The V gene's germline CDR1 is LNHDA and CDR2 SQIVND (reference sequence). V was pared by 4 bases and J by 2 bases, with 9 bases between. CDR3 amino acids: CASSNSRPGANVLTF. The CDR3 DNA is TGTGCCAGTAGTAATTCTAGACCTGGGGCCAACGTCCTGACTTTC.

V and J are TRBV5-6 and TRBJ1-3; TRBD1 might be the D (5 bases). V dropped 0 bases and J dropped 0 bases, with 13 bases sitting between them. CDR3 size: 17 residues. Germline CDR1 and CDR2: SGHDT and YYEEEE. The CDR3 coding sequence is TGTGCCAGCAGCTTGGATTTGGGGCTAAGCTCTGGAAACACCATATATTTT. Its translation is CASSLDLGLSSGNTIYF.

The chain carries TRBV27 and TRBJ2-5; TRBD1 is a possible D gene (6 bases). The tail of the sequence fits TRBJ2-7 better, so the J call may be wrong. The CDR3 loop spans 17 amino acids. Germline V gene sequence: CDR1 MNHEY, CDR2 SMNVEV (reference sequence). As DNA, the CDR3 is TGTGCCAGCAGTTTATACCCCAGACAGGATGAATCCTACGAGCAGTACTTC. Encoded protein: CASSLYPRQDESYEQYF.

The chain combines TRBV5-1 with TRBJ2-5, with 8 bases matching TRBD1. V trimming: 2 bases; J trimming: 3 bases; junction bases outside the gene matches: 6. The CDR3 is 15 residues long. In germline, CDR1 is SGHRS, CDR2 YFSETQ. CDR3 amino acids: CASSLAGTGKETQYF. Written as DNA, the CDR3 is TGCGCCAGCAGCTTAGCCGGGACAGGTAAAGAGACCCAGTACTTC.

The J gene is TRBJ2-7, the V gene TRBV7-9; 7 positions agree with TRBD1. The CDR3 spans 13 residues. The ends lost 5 bases at V and 6 bases at J; junction bases unmatched: 7. Germline V CDR1 and CDR2: SEHNR, FQNEAQ (reference sequence). CDR3 DNA: TGTGCCAGCAGCGACAAGACAGGGCCCGAGCAGTACTTC. This translates into CASSDKTGPEQYF.

This clone was observed a few times. The V and J genes are TRBV6-1 and TRBJ1-2, with D tentatively TRBD1 (5 bases). Germline V CDR1 and CDR2: MNHNS, SASEGT. The CDR3 runs to 14 residues. Trimming removed 6 bases from V and 3 bases from J, with 14 bases in between. In nucleotides, the CDR3 is TGTGCCAGCAGGCGGGACGGAGGGGACTATGGCTACACCTTC. Its translation: CASRRDGGDYGYTF.

This clone has just one count. The V gene is TRBV20-1, the J gene TRBJ1-2; D ambiguous. This CDR3 is 9 amino acids long. The V and J ends lost 5 bases and 8 bases respectively, with 6 bases between them. The germline V gene has CDR1 DFQATT and CDR2 SNEGSKA (reference sequence). The CDR3 DNA reads as TGCAGTGCTTCCAAAGGCTACACCTTC. It specifies CSASKGYTF.